The 27 T cell receptor beta chains in this list originate from one sample, sequenced in a study of T cells in Graves' hyperthyroidism and ophthalmopathy. Regions amplified from RNA transcripts were the TCR beta CDR3 regions. Carried out on the TCR CDR3, a first-round RT-PCR used the HTBI primer set. TCRdb ran MiXCR on the multiplex PCR reads and lists one entry per CDR3 protein. The sample carries roughly 710,000 distinct CDR3 sequences, just over 35% recorded once. Sequenced material: blood. The receptor source for this set is a woman in her thirties or forties with Graves' hyperthyroidism.

This clonotype showed up many times. The CDR3 DNA reads TGTGCCAGCAGGGCGGGACATAGTAATTCACCCCTCCACTTT. Translated, it gives CASRAGHSNSPLHF. This rearrangement joins TRBV7-9 to TRBJ1-6; D is perhaps TRBD1 (6 bases). Trimming removed 6 bases from V and 6 bases from J, with 12 bases in between. The CDR3 is 14 residues long. Looked up from germline, CDR1 is SEHNR and CDR2 is FQNEAQ (reference sequence). Together with reference TRBV7-9 and TRBJ1-6, the CDR3 gives the full variable domain: DTGVSQNPRHKITKRGQNVTFRCDPISEHNRLYWYRQTLGQGPEFLTYFQNEAQLEKSRLLSDRFSAERPKGSFSTLEIQRTEQGDSAMYLCASRAGHSNSPLHFGNGTRLTVT.

The genes are TRBV9 and TRBJ1-5, with D hard to call. The CDR3 spans 14 residues. Per the germline V gene, CDR1 is SGDLS and CDR2 is YYNGEE. V lost 1 base, J lost 9 bases, and 14 bases lay in between. The chain's CDR3 is CASSVSHEEAPQHF. In DNA form, the CDR3 reads TGTGCCAGCAGCGTATCCCACGAGGAGGCGCCCCAGCATTTT.

This clonotype came up a few times. This chain uses TRBV29-1 with TRBJ2-7; TRBD1 is a possible D gene (6 bases). The CDR3 spans 14 residues. The germline V gene encodes CDR1 SQVTM and CDR2 ANQGSEA. The V gene lost 7 bases and the J gene lost 0 bases, with 16 bases spanning the gap. The CDR3: CSALQGWPSYEQYF. The CDR3, as DNA: TGCAGCGCTTTACAGGGATGGCCCTCCTACGAGCAGTACTTC.

The chain recombines TRBV6-5 with TRBJ2-7; D unresolved. Germline CDR1 is MNHEY and CDR2 is SVGAGI. Trimming cost V 2 bases and J 1 base, with 6 bases left between them. The CDR3 runs 13 residues. The chain's CDR3 is CASSYEGSYEQYF. The CDR3 DNA is TGTGCCAGCAGTTACGAAGGTTCCTACGAGCAGTACTTC.

This clonotype was seen repeatedly, ten times or more. The rearrangement joins TRBV7-9 to TRBJ1-2, with no clear D. The ends were cut back, 2 bases at V and 8 bases at J, with 18 bases in the middle. Per germline, CDR1 SEHNR and CDR2 FQNEAQ (reference sequence). The CDR3 has 15 amino acids. CDR3 sequence (DNA): TGTGCCAGCAGCTTACTGGCCGGAGGTTGGGAGGGCTACACCTTC. This sequence encodes CASSLLAGGWEGYTF.

This clonotype appeared once. With a much larger clone just one base away, this may be a read error. The chain combines TRBV6-6 with TRBJ1-2, with TRBD1 identical over 8 bases. Looked up from germline, CDR1 is MNHNY and CDR2 is SVGAGI (reference sequence). The CDR3 spans 15 residues. V shed 4 bases, J shed 6 bases, and the junction held 10 bases outside the gene matches. DNA for the CDR3: TGTGCCAGCAGTTCCTCGAGTCGACAGGGGAATGGCTACACCTTC. This translates into CASSSSSRQGNGYTF.

This clonotype showed up many times. The chain joins TRBV29-1 to TRBJ1-2, with TRBD1 as a possible D gene (5 bases). This CDR3 region has 16 residues. The germline V gene has CDR1 SQVTM and CDR2 ANQGSEA. V was cut by 6 bases and J by 2 bases, with 22 bases left in between. The CDR3 sequence: CSVYAQMRQGNYGYTF. In DNA, the CDR3 is TGCAGCGTCTACGCCCAAATGCGGCAGGGAAACTATGGCTACACCTTC.

V and J are TRBV24-1 and TRBJ2-7; a weak D match, TRBD1 (5 bases). Trimming took off 5 bases at V and 1 base at J, with 17 bases between the two ends. The germline CDR1 and CDR2 sequences are KGHDR and SFDVKD. This CDR3 spans 16 amino acids. CDR3 nucleotide sequence: TGTGCCACCAGTGCTCGAGACCAGGGTAAATCCTACGAGCAGTACTTC. Translated, it gives CATSARDQGKSYEQYF.

This clonotype was observed a few times. The J gene is TRBJ2-7, the V gene TRBV5-1, with a weak D call TRBD1 (5 bases). Germline CDR1 and CDR2: SGHRS and YFSETQ. The V end lost 4 bases, the J end lost 5 bases, and 13 bases lay between the germline ends. There are 13 residues in the CDR3. DNA of the CDR3: TGCGCCAGCAGCCTGCAGGGTCCCCACGAGCAGTACTTC. Its translation is CASSLQGPHEQYF.

This clonotype was recorded a few times. A much larger clone lies a single base off, so this may be a read error. J is TRBJ1-1 and V is TRBV7-2; TRBD1 aligns across 7 bases. V was pared by 2 bases and J by 1 base, with 4 bases of the junction left unmatched. Germline values: CDR1 SGHTA, CDR2 FQGNSA. This CDR3 has 15 residues. The CDR3 DNA reads TGTGCCAGCAGCTTAACAGGGGCGGGGAACACTGAAGCTTTCTTT. Translated, it gives CASSLTGAGNTEAFF.

This clonotype was counted at least ten times. This chain connects TRBV15 to TRBJ2-7; D may be TRBD2 (5 bases). The germline gives CDR1 LNHNV, CDR2 YYDKDF (reference sequence). The ends were cut back, 5 bases at V and 4 bases at J, with 12 bases in the middle. The CDR3 covers 13 residues. CDR3 in DNA: TGTGCCACCAGCGGAGGACGGATGTACGAGCAGTACTTC. Amino acids: CATSGGRMYEQYF.

This rearrangement joins TRBV14 to TRBJ2-7; 12 bases match TRBD2. CDR3 size: 17 residues. Germline V gene data show CDR1 as SGHDN and CDR2 as FVKESK. The trim removed 1 base at V and 2 bases at J, leaving 6 bases unmatched. The CDR3 sequence: CASSQGLAGDSTYEQYF. CDR3 coding DNA: TGTGCCAGCAGCCAAGGACTAGCGGGAGACTCGACCTACGAGCAGTACTTC.

This clonotype was detected many times. The V and J genes are TRBV20-1 and TRBJ1-2, with 8 bases aligning to TRBD1. The trim removed 4 bases at V and 4 bases at J, leaving 8 bases unmatched. CDR3 length: 14 residues. Germline V gene sequence: CDR1 DFQATT, CDR2 SNEGSKA (reference sequence). The CDR3 loop reads CSATSEDRAYGYTF. Written as DNA, the CDR3 is TGCAGTGCTACCTCCGAGGACAGGGCCTATGGCTACACCTTC.

The rearrangement uses TRBV9 and TRBJ2-5, with 9 bases fitting TRBD2. V lost 1 base to trimming and J lost 0 bases; unmatched junction nucleotides: 4. This CDR3 has 16 amino acids. Germline V CDR1 and CDR2: SGDLS, YYNGEE. CDR3: CASSVSPSGNQETQYF. The CDR3 DNA sequence: TGTGCCAGCAGCGTATCTCCTAGCGGGAACCAAGAGACCCAGTACTTC.

This clonotype was found a few times. The V and J genes are TRBV20-1 and TRBJ1-5; the D is unclear. There are 13 residues in the CDR3. Germline V gives CDR1 DFQATT, CDR2 SNEGSKA (reference sequence). With 0 bases removed from V and 7 bases from J, the gap between germline ends came to 10 bases. CDR3 amino acids: CSAREHIGQPQHF. CDR3 in DNA: TGCAGTGCTAGAGAACACATAGGACAGCCCCAGCATTTT.

This sequence joins TRBV7-2 and TRBJ1-4, with 10 bases aligning to TRBD1. The CDR3 extends over 15 amino acids. Germline CDR1 is SGHTA and CDR2 is FQGNSA. Trimming cost V 3 bases and J 4 bases; bases outside gene matches: 2. The DNA for the CDR3 is TGTGCCAGCAGCTTTCGGACAGGGGGTAATGAAAAACTGTTTTTT. Protein: CASSFRTGGNEKLFF.

Comment on this clonotype: A much larger clone differs by one base, so this may be a read error. The chain carries TRBV10-3 and TRBJ1-2; possible D gene TRBD1, 5 bases. This CDR3 spans 15 amino acids. CDR1 ENHRY and CDR2 SYGVKD come from the germline V gene. The V end lost 2 bases, the J end lost 13 bases, and 23 bases lay between the germline ends. The CDR3 here is CAISENGGTLTFCTF. The DNA of the CDR3 is TGTGCCATCAGTGAGAACGGCGGGACCTTGACTTTCTGCACCTTC.

Only a few counts were recorded for this clonotype. V and J are TRBV7-2 and TRBJ2-5, with 10 nucleotides matching TRBD2. This CDR3 has 17 amino acids. V shed 6 bases, J shed 5 bases, and the junction held 15 bases outside the gene matches. Germline assignment: CDR1 SGHTA and CDR2 FQGNSA. CDR3 loop: CASSPIGLAGAGETQYF. CDR3 coding DNA: TGTGCCAGCAGTCCCATTGGGCTAGCGGGAGCAGGGGAGACCCAGTACTTC.

This clonotype was seen a handful of times. The chain links TRBV28 to TRBJ2-7, with 8 bases matching TRBD1. The CDR3 consists of 15 residues. V was clipped by 1 base and J by 4 bases; unmatched bases: 6. CDR1 MDHEN and CDR2 SYDVKM come from the germline V gene. The DNA of the CDR3 is TGTGCCAGCAGTTTATTATGGACAGGGAGGTACGAGCAGTACTTC. It encodes CASSLLWTGRYEQYF.

CDR3 DNA: TGTGCCAGCAGTGACCCCCGGGGGAAAGAGACCCAGTACTTC. This codes for CASSDPRGKETQYF. The chain employs TRBV25-1 and TRBJ2-5; possibly TRBD2 for D (6 bases). V was clipped by 3 bases and J by 3 bases, with 11 bases between them. CDR3 length equals 14 residues. Germline CDR1 and CDR2: MGHDK and SYGVNS.

This clonotype was observed a handful of times. The rearrangement uses TRBV19 and TRBJ1-5, with D tentatively TRBD1 (5 bases). Deletions cut 5 bases from V and 6 bases from J, with 20 bases between. Germline CDR1 LNHDA, CDR2 SQIVND (reference sequence). The CDR3 runs to 16 residues. CDR3 sequence (DNA): TGTGCCAGTAGTCAACCCACGGGGGGAGGTATTCAGCCCCAGCATTTT. Its translation is CASSQPTGGGIQPQHF.

This clonotype showed up many times. The V and J genes are TRBV10-3 and TRBJ1-5; TRBD1 might be the D (6 bases). The CDR3 runs to 13 residues. The germline CDR1 and CDR2 sequences are ENHRY and SYGVKD. V gave up 9 bases and J gave up 6 bases, with 15 bases separating them. CDR3 DNA: TGTGCCATACAAACAGGGCCTTCTCAGCCCCAGCATTTT. This sequence encodes CAIQTGPSQPQHF.

The sample holds many counts of this clonotype. CDR3 amino acids: CASSLAGPGNTIYF. The CDR3 nucleotides read TGTGCCAGCAGCTTAGCTGGGCCCGGAAACACCATATATTTT. The chain is built from TRBV7-9 and TRBJ1-3; D is ambiguous. The V end was cut by 0 bases, the J end by 4 bases, with 7 bases between. This CDR3 is built from 14 residues. The germline V gene encodes CDR1 SEHNR and CDR2 FQNEAQ (reference sequence).

The chain carries TRBV9 and TRBJ2-6, with 7 bases lining up with TRBD1. The V and J ends lost 2 bases and 2 bases, in that order; junction bases with no gene match: 7. Germline CDR1 reads SGDLS; CDR2 reads YYNGEE. CDR3 length: 17 residues. CDR3: CASSVKGQAPGANVLTF. The CDR3 DNA reads as TGTGCCAGCAGCGTCAAAGGACAGGCTCCTGGGGCCAACGTCCTGACTTTC. Full variable domain (rest looked up from reference TRBV9 and TRBJ2-6): DSGVTQTPKHLITATGQRVTLRCSPRSGDLSVYWYQQSLDQGLQFLIQYYNGEERAKGNILERFSAQQFPDLHSELNLSSLELGDSALYFCASSVKGQAPGANVLTFGAGSRLTVL.

This clonotype showed up many times. The genes are TRBV5-1 and TRBJ2-5; TRBD1 aligns across 8 bases. With V trimmed by 2 bases and J by 1 base, 1 base remained unmatched. Germline CDR1 reads SGHRS; CDR2 reads YFSETQ. CDR3 size: 14 residues. The CDR3 is CASSFGQGQETQYF. DNA of the CDR3: TGCGCCAGCAGCTTCGGACAGGGCCAAGAGACCCAGTACTTC.

This clonotype was recorded a few times. The chain recombines TRBV6-1 with TRBJ2-2, with D unclear. In germline, CDR1 is MNHNS, CDR2 SASEGT. The CDR3 has 15 residues. V gave up 5 bases and J gave up 3 bases, with 13 bases separating them. The CDR3 DNA is TGTGCCAGCAGTCCCAGACGAGGATACACCGGGGAGCTGTTTTTT. Encoded protein: CASSPRRGYTGELFF.

The chain uses TRBV9 and TRBJ1-1; the D is unclear. Germline assignment: CDR1 SGDLS and CDR2 YYNGEE. Trimming took 0 bases from V and 9 from J, leaving 12 bases between them. This CDR3 has 13 residues. This chain's CDR3 is CASSVGADSQAFF. The CDR3, as DNA: TGTGCCAGCAGCGTAGGGGCAGACTCTCAAGCTTTCTTT.